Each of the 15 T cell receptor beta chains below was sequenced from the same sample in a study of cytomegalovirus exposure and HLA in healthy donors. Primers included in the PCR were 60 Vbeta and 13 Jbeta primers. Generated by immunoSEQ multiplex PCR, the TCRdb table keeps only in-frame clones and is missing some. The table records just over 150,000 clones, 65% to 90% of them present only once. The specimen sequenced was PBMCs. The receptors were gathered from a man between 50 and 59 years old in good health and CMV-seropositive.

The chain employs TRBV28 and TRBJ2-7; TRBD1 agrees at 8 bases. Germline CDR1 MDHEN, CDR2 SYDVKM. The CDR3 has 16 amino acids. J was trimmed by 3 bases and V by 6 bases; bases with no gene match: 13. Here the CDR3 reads CASSSIRTGKIYEQYV. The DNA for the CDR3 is TGTGCCAGCAGCTCTATTAGGACAGGGAAAATCTACGAGCAGTACGTC.

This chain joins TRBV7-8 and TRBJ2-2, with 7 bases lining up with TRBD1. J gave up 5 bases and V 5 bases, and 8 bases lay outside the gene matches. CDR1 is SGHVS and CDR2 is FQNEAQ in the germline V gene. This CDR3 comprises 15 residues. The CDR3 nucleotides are TGTGCCAGCAGCCGACAGGGTCGAAGGACCGGGGAGCTGTTTTTT. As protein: CASSRQGRRTGELFF.

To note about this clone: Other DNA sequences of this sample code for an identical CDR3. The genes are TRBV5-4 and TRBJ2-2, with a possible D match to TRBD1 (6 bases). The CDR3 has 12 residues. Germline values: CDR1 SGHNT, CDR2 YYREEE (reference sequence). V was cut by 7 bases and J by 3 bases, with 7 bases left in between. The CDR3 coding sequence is TGTGCCAGCGGACAGTACACCGGGGAGCTGTTTTTT. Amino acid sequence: CASGQYTGELFF.

The CDR3 DNA reads as TGTGCCAGTAGTATAGCGGGAGGGCCCTCAGATACGCAGTATTTT. This encodes CASSIAGGPSDTQYF. This chain joins TRBV19 and TRBJ2-3; 8 bases are shared with TRBD2. J gave up 4 bases and V 1 base, and 4 bases lay outside the gene matches. Germline values: CDR1 LNHDA, CDR2 SQIVND (reference sequence). This CDR3 comprises 15 residues.

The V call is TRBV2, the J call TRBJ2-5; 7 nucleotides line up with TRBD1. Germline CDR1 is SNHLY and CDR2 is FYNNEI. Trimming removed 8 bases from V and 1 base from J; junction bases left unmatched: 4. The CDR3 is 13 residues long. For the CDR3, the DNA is TGTGCCAGCGGACGACAGGGCCAAGAGACCCAGTACTTC. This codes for CASGRQGQETQYF.

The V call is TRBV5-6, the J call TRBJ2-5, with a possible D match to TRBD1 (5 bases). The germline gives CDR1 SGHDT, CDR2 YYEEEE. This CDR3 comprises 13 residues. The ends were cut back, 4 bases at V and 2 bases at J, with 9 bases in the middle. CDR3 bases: TGTGCCAGCAGCCTGCAGGGTCAAGAGACCCAGTACTTC. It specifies CASSLQGQETQYF.

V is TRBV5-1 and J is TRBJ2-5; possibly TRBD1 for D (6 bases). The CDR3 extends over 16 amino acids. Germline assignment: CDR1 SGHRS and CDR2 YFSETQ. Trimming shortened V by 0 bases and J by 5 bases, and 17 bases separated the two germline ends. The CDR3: CASSLAVAPQGETQYF. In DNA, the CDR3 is TGCGCCAGCAGCTTGGCTGTGGCGCCCCAGGGGGAGACCCAGTACTTC.

This CDR3 is CASSLAQGRVETQYF. The CDR3 DNA reads as TGTGCCAGCAGCTTAGCGCAGGGGCGGGTGGAGACCCAGTACTTC. The rearrangement joins TRBV7-6 to TRBJ2-5; tentatively, D is TRBD1 (6 bases). There are 15 residues in the CDR3. Trimming cost V 0 bases and J 5 bases, with 13 bases left between them. Germline CDR1 SGHVS, CDR2 FNYEAQ. Using reference TRBV7-6 and TRBJ2-5 for the parts outside the CDR3, the full variable domain is GAGVSQSPRYKVTKRGQDVALRCDPISGHVSLYWYRQALGQGPEFLTYFNYEAQQDKSGLPNDRFSAERPEGSISTLTIQRTEQRDSAMYRCASSLAQGRVETQYFGPGTRLLVL.

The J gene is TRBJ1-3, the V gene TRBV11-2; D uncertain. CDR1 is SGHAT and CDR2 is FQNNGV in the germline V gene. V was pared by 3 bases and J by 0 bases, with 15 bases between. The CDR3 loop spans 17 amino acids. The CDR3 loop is CASSLMGATSSGNTIYF. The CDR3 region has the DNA TGTGCCAGCAGCTTGATGGGAGCAACGAGCTCTGGAAACACCATATATTTT.

This CDR3 reads CASSFRCGLQPHYEQYF. DNA of the CDR3: TGTGCCAGCAGCTTTAGGTGTGGGCTTCAACCTCACTACGAGCAGTACTTC. The chain joins TRBV12-1 to TRBJ2-7; TRBD1 was called by the table and not checked on the DNA. TRBV12-1 has pseudogene status. The CDR3 length is 17 residues.

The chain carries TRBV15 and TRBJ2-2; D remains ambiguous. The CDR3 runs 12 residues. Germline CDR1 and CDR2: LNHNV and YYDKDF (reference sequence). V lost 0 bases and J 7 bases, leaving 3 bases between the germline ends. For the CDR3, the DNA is TGTGCCACCAGCAGAGACAGCGGGGAGCTGTTTTTT. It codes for CATSRDSGELFF.

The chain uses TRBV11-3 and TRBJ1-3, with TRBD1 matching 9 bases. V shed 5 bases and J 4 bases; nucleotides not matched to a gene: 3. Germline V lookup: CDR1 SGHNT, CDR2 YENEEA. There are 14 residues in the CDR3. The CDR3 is CASSRQGEGNTIYF. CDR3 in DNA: TGTGCCAGCAGCAGACAGGGGGAAGGAAACACCATATATTTT.

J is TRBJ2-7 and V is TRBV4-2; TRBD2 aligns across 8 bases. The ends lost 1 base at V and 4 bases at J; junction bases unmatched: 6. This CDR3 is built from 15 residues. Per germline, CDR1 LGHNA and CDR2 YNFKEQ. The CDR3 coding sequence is TGTGCCAGCAGCCAAGTCCGGGGGGGGCTATACGAGCAGTACTTC. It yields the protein CASSQVRGGLYEQYF.

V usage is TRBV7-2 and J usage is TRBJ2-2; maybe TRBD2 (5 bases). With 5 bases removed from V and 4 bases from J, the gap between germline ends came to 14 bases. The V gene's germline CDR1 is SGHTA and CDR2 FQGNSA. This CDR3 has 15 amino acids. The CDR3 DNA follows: TGTGCCAGCAGCAGAGAGCGGTCCTTCACCGGGGAGCTGTTTTTT. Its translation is CASSRERSFTGELFF.

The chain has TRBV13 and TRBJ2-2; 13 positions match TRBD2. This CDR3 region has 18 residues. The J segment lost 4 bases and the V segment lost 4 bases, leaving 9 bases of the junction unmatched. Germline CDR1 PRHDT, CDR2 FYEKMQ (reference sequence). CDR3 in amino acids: CASSWRTSGRLGTGELFF. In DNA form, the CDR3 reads TGTGCCAGCAGCTGGAGGACTAGCGGGAGATTAGGCACCGGGGAGCTGTTTTTT.